This entry features one TCR beta chain sequence. This record belongs to a study of immune characterization of retroperitoneal liposarcoma. CDR1 is MNHEY and CDR2 is SMNVEV in the germline V gene (reference sequence). The CDR3 contains 16 residues. The ends lost 6 bases at V and 4 bases at J; junction bases unmatched: 10. TCRdb ran MiXCR on the PCR reads and lists one entry per CDR3 protein. The sample comprises roughly 9,800 distinct CDR3 sequences, around 30% of which are singletons, and 8% to 10% rests with the top ten. The sequenced sample consisted of tumor tissue. The chain joins TRBV27 to TRBJ2-3, with 10 nucleotides matching TRBD2. This receptor was taken from a male donor with retroperitoneal liposarcoma. Written as DNA, the CDR3 is TGTGCCAGCAGCTCTCGAACTAGCGGGGCGGCAGATACGCAGTATTTT. Residues: CASSSRTSGAADTQYF.